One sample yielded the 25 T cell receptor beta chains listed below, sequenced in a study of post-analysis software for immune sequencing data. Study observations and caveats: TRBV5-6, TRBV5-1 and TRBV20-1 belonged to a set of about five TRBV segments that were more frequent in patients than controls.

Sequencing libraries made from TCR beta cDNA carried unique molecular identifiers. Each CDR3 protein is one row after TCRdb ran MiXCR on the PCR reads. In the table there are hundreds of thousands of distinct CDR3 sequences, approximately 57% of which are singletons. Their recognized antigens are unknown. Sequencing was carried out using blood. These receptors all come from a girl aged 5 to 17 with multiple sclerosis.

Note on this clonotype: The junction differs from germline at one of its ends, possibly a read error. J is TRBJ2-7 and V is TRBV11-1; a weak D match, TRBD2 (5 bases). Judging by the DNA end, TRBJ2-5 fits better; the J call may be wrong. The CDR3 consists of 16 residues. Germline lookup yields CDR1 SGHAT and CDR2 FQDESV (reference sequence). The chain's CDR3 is CAGSFRAALHPETQYF. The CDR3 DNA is TGTGCCGGCAGCTTTCGAGCGGCACTCCACCCAGAGACCCAGTACTTC.

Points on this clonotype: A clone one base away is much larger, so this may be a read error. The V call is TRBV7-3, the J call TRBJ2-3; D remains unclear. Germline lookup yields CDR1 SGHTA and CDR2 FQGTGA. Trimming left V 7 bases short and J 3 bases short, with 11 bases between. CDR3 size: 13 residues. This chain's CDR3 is CASNFDSTDTQYF. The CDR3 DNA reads TGTGCCAGCAACTTCGACTCGACAGATACGCAGTATTTT.

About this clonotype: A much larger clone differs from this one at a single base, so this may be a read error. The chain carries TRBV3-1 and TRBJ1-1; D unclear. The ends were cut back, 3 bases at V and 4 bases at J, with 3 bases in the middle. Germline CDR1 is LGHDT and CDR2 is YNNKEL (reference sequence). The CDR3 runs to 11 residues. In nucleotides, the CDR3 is TGTGCCAGCAGCCAGACCACTGAAGCTTTCTTT. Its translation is CASSQTTEAFF.

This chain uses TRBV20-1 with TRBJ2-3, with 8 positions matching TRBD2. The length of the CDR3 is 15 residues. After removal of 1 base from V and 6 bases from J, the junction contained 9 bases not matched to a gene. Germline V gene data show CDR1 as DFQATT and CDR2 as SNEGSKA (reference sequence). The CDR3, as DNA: TGCAGTGCTAGAGCCCGAGCGGGAGAAGGTGATACGCAGTATTTT. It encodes CSARARAGEGDTQYF.

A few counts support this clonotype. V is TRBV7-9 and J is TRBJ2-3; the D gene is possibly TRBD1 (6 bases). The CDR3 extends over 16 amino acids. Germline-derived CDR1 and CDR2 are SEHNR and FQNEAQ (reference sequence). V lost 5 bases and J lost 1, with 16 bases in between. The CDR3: CASSVRSTGRTDTQYF. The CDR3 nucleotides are TGTGCCAGCAGCGTTCGCTCCACAGGGCGCACAGATACGCAGTATTTT.

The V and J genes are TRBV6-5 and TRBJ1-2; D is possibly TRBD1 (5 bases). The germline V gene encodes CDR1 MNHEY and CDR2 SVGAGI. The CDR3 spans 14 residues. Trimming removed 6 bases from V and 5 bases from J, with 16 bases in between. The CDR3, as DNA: TGTGCCAGCAGGCCGGGGGGGTCGGGATATGGCTACACCTTC. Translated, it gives CASRPGGSGYGYTF.

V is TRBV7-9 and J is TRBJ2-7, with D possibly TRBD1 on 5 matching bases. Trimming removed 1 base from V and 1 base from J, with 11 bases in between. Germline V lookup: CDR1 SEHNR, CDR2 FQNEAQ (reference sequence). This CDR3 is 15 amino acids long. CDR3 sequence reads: CASSLGTITSYEQYF. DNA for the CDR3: TGTGCCAGCAGCTTAGGGACAATCACGTCCTACGAGCAGTACTTC.

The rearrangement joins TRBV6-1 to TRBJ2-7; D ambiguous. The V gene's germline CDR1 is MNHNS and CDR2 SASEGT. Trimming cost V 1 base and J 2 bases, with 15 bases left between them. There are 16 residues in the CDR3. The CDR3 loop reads CASSEVAAEVTYEQYF. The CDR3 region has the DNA TGTGCCAGCAGTGAAGTGGCGGCCGAAGTCACCTACGAGCAGTACTTC.

The CDR3 loop is CASSPPDRARNEQFF. CDR3 sequence (DNA): TGTGCCAGCAGCCCCCCGGACAGGGCTCGCAATGAGCAGTTCTTC. The gene calls are TRBV7-9 and TRBJ2-1, with TRBD1 identical over 8 bases. Trimming at V came to 5 bases and at J to 6 bases, leaving 9 bases not matched to a gene. There are 15 residues in the CDR3. CDR1 and CDR2 from the germline V gene are SEHNR and FQNEAQ (reference sequence). The variable domain in full, with the rest retrieved from reference TRBV7-9 and TRBJ2-1, is DTGVSQNPRHKITKRGQNVTFRCDPISEHNRLYWYRQTLGQGPEFLTYFQNEAQLEKSRLLSDRFSAERPKGSFSTLEIQRTEQGDSAMYLCASSPPDRARNEQFFGPGTRLTVL.

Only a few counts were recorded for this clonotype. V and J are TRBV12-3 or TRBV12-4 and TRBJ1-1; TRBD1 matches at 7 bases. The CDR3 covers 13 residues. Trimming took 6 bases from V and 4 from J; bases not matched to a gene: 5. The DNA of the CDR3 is TGTGCCAGCAGCTCGACAGGGAGCACTGAAGCTTTCTTT. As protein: CASSSTGSTEAFF.

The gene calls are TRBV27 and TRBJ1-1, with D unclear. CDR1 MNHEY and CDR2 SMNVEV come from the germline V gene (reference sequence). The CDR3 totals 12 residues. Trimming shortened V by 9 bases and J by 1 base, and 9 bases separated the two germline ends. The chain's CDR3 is CASMTGNTEAFF. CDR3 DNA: TGTGCCAGTATGACGGGGAACACTGAAGCTTTCTTT.

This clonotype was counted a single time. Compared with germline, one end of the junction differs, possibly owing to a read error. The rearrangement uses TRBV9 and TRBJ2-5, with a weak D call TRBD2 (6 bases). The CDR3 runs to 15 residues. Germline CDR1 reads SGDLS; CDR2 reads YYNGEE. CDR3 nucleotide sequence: TGTGCCAGCAGCGGAGGGACTGCCTCCCAAGAGACCCAGTGCTTC. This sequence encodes CASSGGTASQETQCF.

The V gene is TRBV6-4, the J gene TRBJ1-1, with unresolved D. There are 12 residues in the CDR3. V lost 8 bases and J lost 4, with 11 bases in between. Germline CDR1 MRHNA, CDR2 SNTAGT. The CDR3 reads CASPLGATEAFF. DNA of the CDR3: TGTGCCAGCCCCCTGGGCGCCACTGAAGCTTTCTTT.

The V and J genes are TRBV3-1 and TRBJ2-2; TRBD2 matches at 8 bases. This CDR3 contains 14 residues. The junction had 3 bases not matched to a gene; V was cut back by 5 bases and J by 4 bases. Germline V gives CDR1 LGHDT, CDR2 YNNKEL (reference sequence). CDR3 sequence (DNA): TGTGCCAGCAGCTACACTAGCGGCACCGGGGAGCTGTTTTTT. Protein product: CASSYTSGTGELFF.

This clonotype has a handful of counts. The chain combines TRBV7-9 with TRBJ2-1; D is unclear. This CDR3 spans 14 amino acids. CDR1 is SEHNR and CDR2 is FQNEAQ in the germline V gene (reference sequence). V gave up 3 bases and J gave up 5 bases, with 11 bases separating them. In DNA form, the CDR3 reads TGTGCCAGCAGCTTGGGGATCCTGGACAATGAGCAGTTCTTC. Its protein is CASSLGILDNEQFF.

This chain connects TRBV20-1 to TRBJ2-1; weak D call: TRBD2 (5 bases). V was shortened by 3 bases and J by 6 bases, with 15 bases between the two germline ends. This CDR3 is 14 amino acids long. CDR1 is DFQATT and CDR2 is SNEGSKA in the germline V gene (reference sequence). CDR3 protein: CSASRVAGPNEQFF. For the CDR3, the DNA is TGCAGTGCTAGTCGGGTGGCGGGTCCCAATGAGCAGTTCTTC.

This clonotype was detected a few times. CDR3 sequence: CSAPSAGGNYGYTF. CDR3 nucleotide sequence: TGCAGTGCGCCGAGCGCAGGGGGGAACTATGGCTACACCTTC. V is TRBV20-1 and J is TRBJ1-2, with 7 bases matching TRBD1. The CDR3 loop spans 14 amino acids. Losses at the gene ends were 6 bases for V and 2 bases for J; bases not matched to a gene: 9. Germline CDR1 reads DFQATT; CDR2 reads SNEGSKA (reference sequence).

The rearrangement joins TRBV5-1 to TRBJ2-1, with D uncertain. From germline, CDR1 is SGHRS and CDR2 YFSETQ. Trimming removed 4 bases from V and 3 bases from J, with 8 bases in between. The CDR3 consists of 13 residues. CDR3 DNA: TGCGCCAGCAGCCCTCCCGACTACAATGAGCAGTTCTTC. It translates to CASSPPDYNEQFF.

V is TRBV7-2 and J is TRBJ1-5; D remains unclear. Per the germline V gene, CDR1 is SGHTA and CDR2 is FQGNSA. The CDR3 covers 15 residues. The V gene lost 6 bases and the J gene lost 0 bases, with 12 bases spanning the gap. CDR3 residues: CASSSSGYSNQPQHF. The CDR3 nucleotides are TGTGCCAGCAGTTCCAGCGGTTATAGCAATCAGCCCCAGCATTTT.

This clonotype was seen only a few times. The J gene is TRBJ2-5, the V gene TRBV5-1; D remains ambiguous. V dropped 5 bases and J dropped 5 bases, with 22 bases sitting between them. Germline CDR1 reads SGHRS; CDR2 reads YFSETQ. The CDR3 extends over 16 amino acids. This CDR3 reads CASRGPRLDHLETQYF. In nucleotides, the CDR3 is TGCGCCAGCAGAGGGCCCCGGCTAGACCACTTGGAGACCCAGTACTTC.

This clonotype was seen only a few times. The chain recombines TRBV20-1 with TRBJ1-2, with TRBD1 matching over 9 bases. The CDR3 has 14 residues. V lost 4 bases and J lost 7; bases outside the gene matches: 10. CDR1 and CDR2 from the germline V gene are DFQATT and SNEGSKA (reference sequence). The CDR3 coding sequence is TGCAGTGCTATGCCGGGACAGGGCGTAAGTGGCTACACCTTC. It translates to CSAMPGQGVSGYTF.

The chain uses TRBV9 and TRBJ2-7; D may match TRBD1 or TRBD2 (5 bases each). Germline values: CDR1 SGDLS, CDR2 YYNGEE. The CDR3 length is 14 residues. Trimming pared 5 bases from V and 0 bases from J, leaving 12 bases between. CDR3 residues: CASSVGASSYEQYF. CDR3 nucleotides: TGTGCCAGCAGTGTCGGGGCGAGCTCCTACGAGCAGTACTTC.

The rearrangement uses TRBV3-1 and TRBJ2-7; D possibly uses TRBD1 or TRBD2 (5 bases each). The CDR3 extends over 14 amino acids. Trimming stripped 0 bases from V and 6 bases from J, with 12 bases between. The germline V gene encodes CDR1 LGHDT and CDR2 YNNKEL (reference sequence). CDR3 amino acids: CASSQEGVRGEQYF. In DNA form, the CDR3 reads TGTGCCAGCAGCCAAGAGGGGGTAAGGGGCGAGCAGTACTTC.

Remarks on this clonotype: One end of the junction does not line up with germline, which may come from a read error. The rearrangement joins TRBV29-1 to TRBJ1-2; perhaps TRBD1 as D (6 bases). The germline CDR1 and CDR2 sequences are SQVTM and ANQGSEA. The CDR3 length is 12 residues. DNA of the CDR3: TGCACCGTTCGAGGGGGGCGATTCGGCTACACCTTC. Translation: CTVRGGRFGYTF.

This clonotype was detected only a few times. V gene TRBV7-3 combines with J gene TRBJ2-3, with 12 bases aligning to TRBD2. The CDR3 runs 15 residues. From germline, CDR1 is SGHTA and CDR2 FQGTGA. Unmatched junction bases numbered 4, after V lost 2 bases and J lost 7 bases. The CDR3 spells CASSLLAGGPHTQYF. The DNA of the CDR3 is TGTGCCAGCAGCTTACTAGCGGGGGGGCCGCATACGCAGTATTTT.